Detailed here is one T cell receptor beta chain. What it binds is not known. This record comes from a study of glioma-infiltrating T cells. Study-level findings and limits: Very few CDR3 sequences were shared between tissue and blood. Tissue-blood divergence was below expectation in non-neoplastic patients, above in gliomas.

The CDR3 loop spans 17 amino acids. Germline-derived CDR1 and CDR2 are SGHKS and YYEKEE (reference sequence). The ends were cut back, 0 bases at V and 0 bases at J, with 15 bases in the middle. Amplification of TCR alpha and beta CDR3 regions from RNA used iRepertoire nested multiplex PCR. For one-step reverse transcription and amplification, about 85-400 ng of tissue mRNA or PBMC total RNA was used. TCRdb recomputed calls from the multiplex PCR reads with MiXCR, one row per CDR3 protein. Seen here are tens of thousands of distinct CDR3 sequences, about 23% observed once, and the top ten hold more than 6.5%.

The V gene is TRBV5-5, the J gene TRBJ1-2; D is possibly TRBD1 (6 bases). The sample consisted of glioma tissue, nonneoplastic brain tissue, or PBMCs (not recorded which). The receptor comes from a human donor with low-grade glioma or glioblastoma, undergoing nonglioma brain surgery, or in good health (not recorded which). The CDR3 sequence: CASSLDRVREANYGYTF. In DNA, the CDR3 is TGTGCCAGCAGCTTGGACAGGGTTCGGGAAGCTAACTATGGCTACACCTTC.